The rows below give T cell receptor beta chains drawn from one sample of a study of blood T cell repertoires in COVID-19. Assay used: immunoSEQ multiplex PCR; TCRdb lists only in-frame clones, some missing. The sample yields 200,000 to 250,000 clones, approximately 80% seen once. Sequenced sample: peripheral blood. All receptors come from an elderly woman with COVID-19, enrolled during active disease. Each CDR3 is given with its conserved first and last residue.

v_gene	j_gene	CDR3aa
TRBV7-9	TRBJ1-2	CASSLTGQGGGYTF
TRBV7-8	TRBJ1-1	CASSLRQGLVAEAFF
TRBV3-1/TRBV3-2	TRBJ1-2	CAARQGPGGYTF
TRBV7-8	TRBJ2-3	CASSFRGSDTQYF
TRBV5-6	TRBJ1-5	CASSSNSGRGGSQHF
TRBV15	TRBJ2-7	CATSRDQGYEQYF
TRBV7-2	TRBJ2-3	CASSLKWGVSSTDTQYF
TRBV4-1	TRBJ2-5	CASSQPSGSLKTQYF
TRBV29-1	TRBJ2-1	CSVGGPSGSYNEQFF
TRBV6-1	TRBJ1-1	CASSDRGFITEAFF
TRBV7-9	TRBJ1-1	CASSLDPGGNTEAFF
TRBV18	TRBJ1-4	CASSPGGVAEKLFF
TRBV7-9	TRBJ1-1	CASTWDSGTEAFF
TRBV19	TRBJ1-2	CASSTRDRGNYGYTF
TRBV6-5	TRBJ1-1	CASSYTDTEAFF
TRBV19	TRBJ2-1	CASSIRVSSGVADEQFF
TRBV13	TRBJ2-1	CASSGRPGTSGRVNEQFF
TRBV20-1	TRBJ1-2	CSAGSPYGYTF
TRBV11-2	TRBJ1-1	CASSLDPGGIAEAFF
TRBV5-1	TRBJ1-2	CASSPQGSNYGYTF
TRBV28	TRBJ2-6	CASSAQGAGANVLTF
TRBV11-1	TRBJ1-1	CASSLGQGTNTEAFF
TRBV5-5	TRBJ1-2	CASSSQDRGRNFPNYGYTF
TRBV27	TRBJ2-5	CASSLSNSEETQYF
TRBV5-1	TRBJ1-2	CASSAYAGSNYGYTF
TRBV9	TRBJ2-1	CASSPRETEQFF
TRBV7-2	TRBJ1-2	CASSLGGYGYTF
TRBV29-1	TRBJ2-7	CSVGMGHYEQYF
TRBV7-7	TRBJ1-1	CASSSGLGTEAFF
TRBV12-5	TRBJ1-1	CASVRGATNTEAFF
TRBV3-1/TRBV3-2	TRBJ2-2	CASSPGTGRLTGELFF
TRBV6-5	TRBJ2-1	CASSLGRRGYEQFF
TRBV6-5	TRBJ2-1	CASMSGYNEQFF
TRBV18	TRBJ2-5	CASSHLQGQETQYF
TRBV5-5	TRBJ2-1	CASNRDTSYNEQFF
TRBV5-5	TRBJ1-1	CASSFGANTEAFF
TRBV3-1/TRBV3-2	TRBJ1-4	CASSPRDSSNEKLFF
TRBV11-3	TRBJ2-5	CASSRSPPTPYQETQYF
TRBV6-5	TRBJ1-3	CASSSGTAGNTIYF